Detailed here is one T cell receptor (beta chain). The data derive from a study of blood T cell repertoires in COVID-19. At the level of the study: Sites in the United States, Italy and Spain provided acute and convalescent COVID-19 samples. The analysed material was cDNA or gDNA that came from T cells, B-cell-depleted T cells, or PBMCs.

Per the original data handling: Amplification from reference gene primers served as the basis for estimated nucleated cell counts. Libraries were prepared by immunoSEQ multiplex PCR; TCRdb keeps only in-frame clonotypes and omits some of them. That table supplies the V and J calls and clone size; D and trimming were determined from the DNA. The sample lists more than 85,000 clones, 90% to 95% occurring once. Trimming cost V 3 bases and J 0 bases; bases outside gene matches: 16. The CDR3 contains 20 residues. CDR1 and CDR2 from the germline V gene are SNHLY and FYNNEI. The sample comprised peripheral blood. This chain links TRBV2 with TRBJ2-7, with TRBD2 identical over 11 bases. This sequence was found in a man aged 55 to 70 with acute or convalescent COVID-19. CDR3 residues: CASSDDFPGTSGQSSYEQYF. CDR3 DNA sequence: TGTGCCAGCAGTGATGACTTCCCCGGGACTAGCGGCCAATCCTCCTACGAGCAGTACTTC.